This T cell receptor beta chain was retrieved from a study of OX40 agonist ivuxolimab in advanced cancers. Study in general: Males comprised about 78% of the group, whose mean age was approximately 60 years (range roughly 20 to 90). Under the entry rules, prior anti-PD-1, anti-PD-L1 or anti-CTLA-4 therapy was allowed, and roughly 39% had some.

Blood specimens came from baseline, cycle 4 day 1, and cycle 7 day 1. Sequencing was performed with immunoSEQ multiplex PCR; in TCRdb, only in-frame clones are kept and a portion is missing. The repertoire holds around 39,000 clones, with approximately 86% as singletons. Notes on this clone: No antigen is known for it.

Notes on the study in general: Compared with others, partial responders at 0.1-3.0 mg/kg displayed clonal expansion among the lowest.

Germline V gives CDR1 GTSNPN, CDR2 SVGIG (reference sequence). Losses at the gene ends were 1 base for V and 6 bases for J; bases not matched to a gene: 19. CDR3 length: 18 amino acids. The J gene is TRBJ2-7, the V gene TRBV30; 9 nucleotides agree with TRBD2. The clonotype originates from an adult with an advanced solid tumor such as melanoma, head and neck, liver or kidney cancer. Sequenced here: CD4+ or CD8+ T cells sorted from blood, sampled in a trial of the OX40 agonist ivuxolimab. The CDR3 bases are TGTGCCTGGAGTGCGGGAGAGCTAGCGGGGCCCGTACGTACCGAGCAGTACTTC. This translates into CAWSAGELAGPVRTEQYF.